The rows below give T cell receptor beta chains drawn from one sample of a study of blood T cell repertoires in COVID-19. Using immunoSEQ multiplex PCR, the repertoire was profiled, and TCRdb retains in-frame clones only, with some absent. This table holds around 450,000 clones, roughly 87% found once. Sequencing was carried out using PBMCs or T cells enriched from blood (not recorded which). The receptor set was obtained from a woman aged 18 to 35 with acute COVID-19. CDR3s include the opening cysteine and the closing phenylalanine or tryptophan. A D gene is named only where the DNA matches it firmly. Rows give clone size only sometimes, using once, few, many, or a class for an expanded clone.

>TRBD2|TRBV2|-|TRBJ2-3
TGTGCCAGCAGGAGGGGCAACCTAGCGGGGGCGAACACAGATACGCAGTATTTT
CASRRGNLAGANTDTQYF
>TRBD2|TRBV4-1|-|TRBJ2-3
TGCGCCAGCAGCTCGCGAAGCGGGGGGGCCGGAGATACGCAGTATTTT
CASSSRSGGAGDTQYF
>-|TRBV5-1|-|TRBJ1-4
TGCGCCAGCAGCTCAACCTTCGACACCGCAACTAATGAAAAACTGTTTTTT
CASSSTFDTATNEKLFF
>-|TRBV29-1|-|TRBJ1-2
TGCAGCGCAACGGGACTCCGAGCCGACGGCTACACCTTC
CSATGLRADGYTF
>TRBD1|TRBV7-9|-|TRBJ1-2
TGTGCCAGCAGCTTAGATACAGGGGGCAACTATGGCTACACCTTC
CASSLDTGGNYGYTF
>-|TRBV18|-|TRBJ1-5
TGTGCCAGCTCACCCGGGAATCAGCCCCAGCATTTT
CASSPGNQPQHF
>TRBD1|TRBV19|-|TRBJ2-7
TGTGCCAGCGGGACAGGGCTTATCGAGCAGTACTTC
CASGTGLIEQYF
>-|TRBV4-2|many|TRBJ2-7
TGTGCCAGCAGCCAAGACGCCTACGAGCAGTACTTC
CASSQDAYEQYF
>-|TRBV11-2|-|TRBJ1-1
TGTGCCAGCAGCTTAGAGACAGGCAACACTGAAGCTTTCTTT
CASSLETGNTEAFF
>-|TRBV7-9|-|TRBJ1-3
TGTGCCAGCACGCCGTCCACGGACACCATATATTTT
CASTPSTDTIYF
>TRBD1|TRBV9|-|TRBJ2-7
TGTGCCAGCAGCGTCGGACAGGTCCCCTACGAGCAGTACTTC
CASSVGQVPYEQYF
>-|TRBV28|-|TRBJ2-7
TGTGCCAGCAGTTTACCGCATCTCCGGGGCGAGCAGTACTTC
CASSLPHLRGEQYF
>TRBD1|TRBV7-9|-|TRBJ1-1
TGTGCCAGCAGTTCAAGACAGGGACCCATGAACACTGAAGCTTTCTTT
CASSSRQGPMNTEAFF
>TRBD1|TRBV5-6|few|TRBJ1-5
TGTGCCAGCAGCTGGGGACAGGGATTCAATCAGCCCCAGCATTTT
CASSWGQGFNQPQHF
>TRBD1|TRBV5-1|-|TRBJ2-7
TGCGCCAGCAGCTCTGGACAGGCCGAACACGAGCAGTACTTC
CASSSGQAEHEQYF
>TRBD1|TRBV24-1|-|TRBJ2-2
TGTGCCACCAGCAGGGGGTACACCGGGGAGCTGTTTTTT
CATSRGYTGELFF
>-|TRBV11-2|few|TRBJ1-5
TGTGCCAGCAGCTTAGCAGGGGTCAATCAGCCCCAGCATTTT
CASSLAGVNQPQHF
>-|TRBV6-5|-|TRBJ1-2
TGTGCCAGCAGTAGGAGGGATGCTGGCTACACCTTC
CASSRRDAGYTF
>-|TRBV5-1|-|TRBJ1-6
TGCGCCAGCAGCTTGAAACCCAGGGGATCCCACGATAATTCACCCCTCCACTTT
CASSLKPRGSHDNSPLHF
>TRBD1|TRBV4-3|-|TRBJ2-7
TGCGCCAGCAGCTCAGGGGGCCCCTACGAGCAGTACTTC
CASSSGGPYEQYF
>TRBD2|TRBV5-1|-|TRBJ2-7
TGCGCCAGCAGCTTGGTTCTCTCGGGGGGAGGGCAGTACTTC
CASSLVLSGGGQYF
>TRBD1|TRBV5-4|-|TRBJ1-2
TGTGCCAGCAGCTCGTACGACAGGGGCGCCTATGGCTACACCTTC
CASSSYDRGAYGYTF
>TRBD1|TRBV9|once|TRBJ1-2
TGTGCCAGCAGCGTAGGTCCGGGACAGACCACCTATGGCTACACCTTC
CASSVGPGQTTYGYTF